Listed below are T cell receptor beta chains from one sample, sequenced in a study of T-cell reconstitution after alpha-beta-depleted transplantation in children. MiXCR, applied by TCRdb to the PCR reads, yields one record per CDR3 protein. The sample consists of a few hundred thousand distinct CDR3 sequences, over 20% of them appearing once. Source: PBMCs, taken before TCRalphabeta/CD19-depleted stem cell transplant. The receptors shown here come from a boy younger than two with Wiskott-Aldrich syndrome, due to receive a stem cell transplant. Each CDR3 is given with its conserved first and last residue. The D gene is left open where the match is weak. Clone size, where shown, is once, few, many, or a class for clones that have expanded.

CASSPLGLAGGYEQYF	TGTGCCAGCTCACCTCTGGGACTAGCGGGAGGGTACGAGCAGTACTTC	.	TRBV18	TRBD2	TRBJ2-7
CASSQDFQTQYF	TGTGCCAGCAGCCAAGATTTCCAGACCCAGTACTTC	few	TRBV3-1	.	TRBJ2-5
CASSRNLHEQFF	TGTGCCAGCAGCCGCAATTTGCATGAGCAGTTCTTC	.	TRBV12-3/TRBV12-4	.	TRBJ2-1
CASTDSDTEAFF	TGTGCCAGTACCGACAGCGACACTGAAGCTTTCTTT	once	TRBV19	.	TRBJ1-1
CAIMTGGTEAFF	TGTGCCATAATGACAGGGGGCACTGAAGCTTTCTTT	.	TRBV30	TRBD1	TRBJ1-1
CASATSGGSYEQYF	TGTGCCAGCGCTACTAGCGGGGGATCCTACGAGCAGTACTTC	.	TRBV27	TRBD2	TRBJ2-7
CASSLGPISGTQYF	TGTGCCAGCAGTTTGGGGCCGATCTCTGGTACGCAGTATTTT	many	TRBV27	.	TRBJ2-3
CASSQLTSVDTDTQYF	TGTGCCAGCAGCCAGTTGACTAGCGTAGACACAGATACGCAGTATTTT	.	TRBV4-2	TRBD2	TRBJ2-3
CASSRFTSGGNVAKNIQYF	TGTGCCAGCAGCCGGTTTACTAGCGGGGGTAACGTAGCCAAAAACATTCAGTACTTC	.	TRBV3-1	TRBD2	TRBJ2-4
CASSHTGTGHYEQYF	TGTGCCAGCAGCCACACCGGGACAGGGCACTACGAGCAGTACTTC	few	TRBV4-2	TRBD1	TRBJ2-7
CASSAASGNGNTIYF	TGCGCCAGCAGCGCCGCCTCAGGGAATGGAAACACCATATATTTT	.	TRBV5-1	.	TRBJ1-3
CSPRLAGDNEQFF	TGCAGCCCCCGACTAGCGGGTGACAATGAGCAGTTCTTC	.	TRBV29-1	TRBD2	TRBJ2-1
CSARDDKASGYTGELFF	TGCAGTGCTAGAGATGATAAGGCTAGCGGGTACACCGGGGAGCTGTTTTTT	few	TRBV20-1	TRBD2	TRBJ2-2
CSAQLGTQYF	TGCAGTGCTCAGCTCGGGACGCAGTATTTT	.	TRBV20-1	.	TRBJ2-3
CATSTQESGNTIYF	TGTGCCACCAGCACGCAGGAAAGTGGAAACACCATATATTTT	many	TRBV15	.	TRBJ1-3
CASLRGAGHEETQYF	TGCGCCAGCTTACGAGGGGCAGGCCATGAGGAGACCCAGTACTTC	few	TRBV5-1	.	TRBJ2-5
CSVGGQTQYF	TGCAGCGTTGGCGGACAGACCCAGTACTTC	.	TRBV29-1	.	TRBJ2-5
CSVETAPRELFF	TGCAGCGTCGAGACGGCCCCTAGGGAGCTGTTTTTT	.	TRBV29-1	.	TRBJ2-2
CASILFGQINNEQFF	TGTGCCAGCATCTTATTTGGGCAGATTAACAATGAGCAGTTCTTC	few	TRBV7-3	.	TRBJ2-1
CSALGTITYNEQFF	TGCAGTGCCCTCGGGACCATCACCTACAATGAGCAGTTCTTC	few	TRBV20-1	.	TRBJ2-1
CATSRGLQETQYF	TGTGCCACCAGCAGAGGCCTTCAAGAGACCCAGTACTTC	.	TRBV15	.	TRBJ2-5
CSVEDSGNQETQYF	TGCAGCGTTGAGGATAGCGGGAACCAAGAGACCCAGTACTTC	.	TRBV29-1	TRBD2	TRBJ2-5
CASRMGGHIDSNEQFF	TGTGCCAGCAGAATGGGGGGTCACATCGATAGCAATGAGCAGTTCTTC	many	TRBV27	.	TRBJ2-1
CASTLFPGLAGPSSYNEQFF	TGCGCCAGCACGCTCTTCCCGGGACTAGCGGGACCGAGCTCCTACAATGAGCAGTTCTTC	once	TRBV5-1	TRBD2	TRBJ2-1
CSARLVGTYNEQFF	TGCAGCGCCCGACTAGTTGGTACCTACAATGAGCAGTTCTTC	few	TRBV29-1	.	TRBJ2-1
CASSWGGLRKAPSVAYF	TGCGCCAGCAGCTGGGGGGGACTACGAAAGGCTCCTAGTGTTGCGTACTTC	.	TRBV5-1	TRBD2	TRBJ2-7
CASSSYRVTVGTQYF	TGTGCCAGCAGCTCGTACAGGGTTACGGTCGGTACGCAGTATTTT	.	TRBV5-6	.	TRBJ2-3
CSASASEYEQYF	TGCAGTGCTAGCGCTAGCGAGTACGAGCAGTACTTC	.	TRBV20-1	.	TRBJ2-7
CSARDGQRGGDTQYF	TGTAGTGCTAGAGATGGGCAGCGGGGGGGAGATACGCAGTATTTT	.	TRBV20-1	TRBD2	TRBJ2-3
CASSRGGVSEEQYF	TGCGCCAGCAGCCGGGGCGGGGTCAGCGAAGAGCAGTACTTC	few	TRBV5-1	.	TRBJ2-7
CAISESSGRARSYEQYF	TGTGCCATCAGTGAGTCATCAGGGAGGGCCCGCTCCTACGAGCAGTACTTC	few	TRBV10-3	TRBD2	TRBJ2-7
CASSQDEGRETQYF	TGCGCCAGCAGCCAAGATGAAGGGCGGGAGACCCAGTACTTC	.	TRBV4-1	.	TRBJ2-5
CSVGKDSSTDTQYF	TGCAGCGTTGGGAAGGACTCCTCCACAGATACGCAGTATTTT	.	TRBV29-1	.	TRBJ2-3
CASSLASSHTDTQYF	TGCGCCAGCAGCTTGGCCTCCTCTCACACAGATACGCAGTATTTT	few	TRBV5-1	.	TRBJ2-3